This TCR beta chain was recovered during a study of cytomegalovirus exposure and HLA in healthy donors. 13 Jbeta primers and 60 Vbeta primers were used for the PCR. Generated by immunoSEQ multiplex PCR, the TCRdb table keeps only in-frame clones and is missing some. The sample includes 150,000 or so clones, approximately 80% seen only once; the top ten take 13% to 15%. With 0 bases removed from V and 8 bases from J, the gap between germline ends came to 13 bases. This CDR3 has 14 residues. The receptor was derived from a woman in her thirties or forties in good health and CMV-seronegative. The sequenced sample was PBMCs. This chain links TRBV23-1 with TRBJ1-2; D gene ambiguous. TRBV23-1 is sorted into the ORF group, with uncertain function. DNA of the CDR3: TGCGCCAGCAGTCAATCAACAGTTACGTGCGGCTACACCTTC. It is translated as CASSQSTVTCGYTF.